Sequencing of this TCR beta chain was carried out in a study of blood T cell repertoires in COVID-19. Study-level background: PBMCs, B-cell-depleted T cells, or T cells were the source of the cDNA or gDNA that made up the material.

Clones were read by immunoSEQ multiplex PCR, and TCRdb kept only the in-frame ones, dropping some. The table includes about 83,000 clones, approximately 86% detected once. This CDR3 spans 17 amino acids. Germline loops: CDR1 LNHDA, CDR2 SQIVND (reference sequence). V lost 2 bases, J lost 6 bases, and 12 bases stayed unmatched. Input material: peripheral blood. This TCR was recovered from a man older than 75 with active or convalescent COVID-19. The chain couples TRBV19 to TRBJ1-2; TRBD1 matches at 10 bases. CDR3 region: CASSIRDRGTLGNGYTF. As DNA, the CDR3 is TGTGCCAGTAGTATACGGGACAGGGGAACTCTGGGGAATGGCTACACCTTC.